This TCR beta chain was observed in a study of T cells in women clearing cervical HPV infection. In the study overall: Case blood was drawn when the lesion was first found; control blood after infection became undetectable.

The germline V gene encodes CDR1 LNHDA and CDR2 SQIVND (reference sequence). Trimming stripped 7 bases from V and 3 bases from J, with 25 bases between. This CDR3 region has 18 residues. As concerns this clone: The CDR3 end is not reached by the read, which stops 3 residues before it; the germline J gene fills it in.

Data came from immunoSEQ multiplex PCR; TCRdb stores just in-frame clones and leaves some out. This table lists over 20,000 clones. The TCR originated in a woman aged 18 to 75 with a cervical HPV16 infection that either progressed to CIN3+ or cleared (not recorded which). Sequenced input: blood buffy coat. The rearrangement uses TRBV19 and TRBJ1-5, with D perhaps TRBD1 (6 bases). The covered CDR3 bases are TGTGCCAGTACCTCCTCCCTGACAGGAGGGTTTCCCAATCAGCCC. It codes for CASTSSLTGGFPNQP. The entire CDR3 protein reads CASTSSLTGGFPNQPQHF.